The rows below give T cell receptor beta chains drawn from one sample of a study of glioma-infiltrating T cells. One entry per CDR3 protein results from TCRdb running MiXCR on the multiplex PCR reads. The sample carries about 180,000 distinct CDR3 sequences, more than 35% recorded once. The sample consisted of glioma tissue, nonneoplastic brain tissue, or PBMCs (not recorded which). These receptors were collected from a human donor with low-grade glioma or glioblastoma, undergoing nonglioma brain surgery, or in good health (not recorded which). CDR3s include the opening cysteine and the closing phenylalanine or tryptophan. Each record gives: J gene, V gene, D gene, clone size, CDR3 protein, CDR3 DNA. D genes are given only for firm matches. Not every row has a clone size; where given, it reads once, few, many or a size class.

>TRBJ2-2|TRBV7-9|-|few
CASSPSAGTGELFF
TGTGCCAGCAGCCCGTCGGCGGGCACCGGGGAGCTGTTTTTT
>TRBJ2-2|TRBV25-1|-|many
CASSESGRGGGELFF
TGTGCCAGCAGTGAATCAGGGAGAGGTGGCGGGGAGCTGTTTTTT
>TRBJ2-3|TRBV4-1|TRBD2|few
CASSLRSGGAADTQYF
TGCGCCAGCAGCCTCCGAAGCGGGGGGGCCGCAGATACGCAGTATTTT
>TRBJ2-1|TRBV19|-|few
CASSKSGGSYNEQFF
TGTGCCAGTAGTAAGTCTGGCGGCTCCTACAATGAGCAGTTCTTC
>TRBJ2-1|TRBV11-2|-|-
CASSTATRYNKQFF
TGTGCCAGCAGCACCGCGACTAGATACAATAAGCAGTTCTTC
>TRBJ1-2|TRBV2|-|few
CASSEELQGLGYGYTF
TGTGCCAGCAGTGAAGAGTTACAGGGTCTAGGCTATGGCTACACCTTC
>TRBJ2-7|TRBV4-2|TRBD2|few
CASSPPGTVGRGEQYF
TGTGCCAGCAGCCCACCAGGGACGGTGGGGAGGGGTGAGCAGTACTTC
>TRBJ2-1|TRBV5-1|TRBD1|-
CASSFRARGTTNNEQFF
TGCGCCAGCAGCTTCAGGGCCAGGGGGACCACTAACAATGAGCAGTTCTTC
>TRBJ2-1|TRBV19|-|many
CASSMEGVSYNEQFF
TGTGCCAGTAGCATGGAGGGGGTGTCCTACAATGAGCAGTTCTTC
>TRBJ2-5|TRBV25-1|-|many
CAVKTGAETQYF
TGTGCCGTCAAGACAGGTGCAGAGACCCAGTACTTC
>TRBJ2-6|TRBV28|-|-
CASSSQRAGANVLTF
TGTGCCAGCAGTTCCCAAAGAGCTGGGGCCAACGTCCTGACTTTC
>TRBJ2-1|TRBV5-5|TRBD1|-
CASSARQGARYNEQFF
TGTGCCAGCAGCGCGAGACAGGGGGCGCGATACAATGAGCAGTTCTTC